These 6 T cell receptor beta chains share one sample of origin, sequenced in a study of cytotoxic CD8 clonotypes in ibrutinib-treated CLL (dated by TCRdb to 2020 to 2023). Receptor amplification or capture employed the immunoSEQ multiplex PCR assay. What TCRdb holds here is the immuneACCESS table cut down to in-frame rearrangements. Part of the clones is not present; checked against another copy, under half of the missing clones reflect an unresolved V gene, and the others are unexplained. Recorded for this sample are some 20,000 clones; roughly 80% of them occurred a single time. Approximately 7.3% of the sample comes from the top ten. The sample was PBMCs, taken before ibrutinib treatment. These receptors all stem from a human donor with chronic lymphocytic leukemia.

This clone was seen only once. The rearrangement links TRBV5-1 to TRBJ2-7; D not certain. The CDR3 spans 14 residues. With 0 bases removed from V and 0 bases from J, the gap between germline ends came to 7 bases. Per the germline V gene, CDR1 is SGHRS and CDR2 is YFSETQ. CDR3: CASSLGVPSYEQYF. CDR3 nucleotides: TGCGCCAGCAGCTTGGGGGTACCCTCCTACGAGCAGTACTTC.

The V and J genes are TRBV30 and TRBJ2-1; no firm D call. The germline V and J ends were trimmed by 0 bases and 8 bases, with 8 bases remaining between them. Looked up from germline, CDR1 is GTSNPN and CDR2 is SVGIG (reference sequence). This CDR3 contains 12 residues. This chain's CDR3 is CAWSVGAYEQFF. CDR3 nucleotides: TGTGCCTGGAGTGTGGGTGCGTATGAGCAGTTCTTC.

This clone occurred a few times. The CDR3 sequence: CASSLWTGNYEQYF. The CDR3 coding sequence is TGCGCCAGCAGCCTCTGGACAGGGAACTACGAGCAGTACTTC. The V and J genes are TRBV4-1 and TRBJ2-7; 8 positions agree with TRBD1. V gave up 4 bases and J gave up 3 bases; unmatched junction bases: 5. Germline-derived CDR1 and CDR2 are MGHRA and YSYEKL. The CDR3 sequence is 14 residues long.

This clone has more than one count but fewer than ten. V is TRBV27 and J is TRBJ2-7, with a possible D match to TRBD1 (6 bases). There are 14 residues in the CDR3. Trimming removed 3 bases at V and 4 bases at J, with 13 bases between. From germline, CDR1 is MNHEY and CDR2 SMNVEV (reference sequence). For the CDR3, the DNA is TGTGCCAGCAGTTTGTCCCAGGGGAATTACGAGCAGTACTTC. Translating it yields CASSLSQGNYEQYF.

J is TRBJ2-7 and V is TRBV27; 7 nucleotides agree with TRBD2. CDR3 length: 14 residues. V shed 8 bases and J 0 bases; nucleotides not matched to a gene: 7. Looked up from germline, CDR1 is MNHEY and CDR2 is SMNVEV (reference sequence). This chain's CDR3 is CASGRSGYSYEQYF. CDR3 nucleotide sequence: TGTGCCAGCGGCCGTAGCGGGTACTCCTACGAGCAGTACTTC.

CDR3 protein: CASSPQVAGANVLTF. The CDR3 bases are TGCGCCAGCAGCCCACAGGTGGCTGGGGCCAACGTCCTGACTTTC. This rearrangement joins TRBV5-1 to TRBJ2-6; TRBD1 might be the D (5 bases). Germline CDR1 reads SGHRS; CDR2 reads YFSETQ. The germline V and J ends were trimmed by 4 bases and 2 bases, with 10 bases remaining between them. CDR3 length equals 15 residues.